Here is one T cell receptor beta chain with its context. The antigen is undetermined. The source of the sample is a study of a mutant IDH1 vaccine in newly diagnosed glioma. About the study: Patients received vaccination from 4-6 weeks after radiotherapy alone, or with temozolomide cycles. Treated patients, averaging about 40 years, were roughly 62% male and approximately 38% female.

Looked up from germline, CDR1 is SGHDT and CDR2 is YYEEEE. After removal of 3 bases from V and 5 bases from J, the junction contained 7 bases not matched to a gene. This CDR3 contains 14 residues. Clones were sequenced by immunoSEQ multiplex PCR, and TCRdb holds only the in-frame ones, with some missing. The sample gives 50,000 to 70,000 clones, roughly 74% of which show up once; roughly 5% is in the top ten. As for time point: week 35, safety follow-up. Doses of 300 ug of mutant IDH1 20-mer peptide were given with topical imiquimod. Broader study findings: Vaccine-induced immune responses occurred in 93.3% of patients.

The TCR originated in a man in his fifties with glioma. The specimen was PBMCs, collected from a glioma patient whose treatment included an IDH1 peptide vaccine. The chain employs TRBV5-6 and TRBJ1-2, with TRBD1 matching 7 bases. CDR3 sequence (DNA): TGTGCCAGCAGCTCTGCAGGGACAGAATATGGCTACACCTTC. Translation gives CASSSAGTEYGYTF.